Listed below are T cell receptor beta chains from one sample, sequenced in a study of CD8 T cells in Susac syndrome. MiXCR, run by TCRdb on the immunoSEQ multiplex PCR reads, gives a single entry per CDR3 protein. The sample lists approximately 160,000 distinct CDR3 sequences; approximately 93% were seen once. The sequenced sample was CD4+ T cells from PBMCs. These receptors were taken from a human donor with multiple sclerosis. Each CDR3 is given with its conserved first and last residue. The D gene is left open where the match is weak. Not every row has a clone size; where given, it reads once, few, many or a size class.

v_gene	abundance	d_gene	j_gene	CDR3aa	CDR3nt
TRBV7-9	.	.	TRBJ2-5	CASSLLLGGSGPNQETQYF	TGTGCCAGCAGCTTATTACTTGGGGGCAGTGGGCCTAACCAAGAGACCCAGTACTTC
TRBV24-1	.	TRBD1	TRBJ2-1	CATSSLGQGNNEQFF	TGTGCCACCAGCAGCTTAGGACAGGGGAACAATGAGCAGTTCTTC
TRBV20-1	.	.	TRBJ1-5	CSARMGVAGQPQHF	TGCAGTGCTAGGATGGGAGTGGCAGGACAGCCCCAGCATTTT
TRBV19	.	.	TRBJ2-3	CASRGVSTDTQYF	TGTGCCAGTAGGGGAGTGAGCACAGATACGCAGTATTTT
TRBV19	.	TRBD1	TRBJ2-7	CASTFATGLEQYF	TGTGCCAGCACCTTCGCGACAGGGCTCGAGCAGTACTTC
TRBV6-1	.	.	TRBJ2-3	CASSELQGFPTDTQYF	TGTGCCAGCAGTGAATTGCAGGGGTTCCCCACAGATACGCAGTATTTT
TRBV12-3/TRBV12-4	.	TRBD2	TRBJ2-3	CASSMTSGVSQYF	TGTGCCAGCAGTATGACTAGCGGGGTGTCTCAGTATTTT
TRBV21-1	.	.	TRBJ1-5	CASSKAGDQPQHF	TGTGCCAGCAGCAAAGCGGGGGATCAGCCCCAGCATTTT
TRBV6-6	.	.	TRBJ1-1	CASSPPGTEAFF	TGTGCCAGCAGCCCCCCAGGAACTGAAGCTTTCTTT
TRBV6-5	.	.	TRBJ1-1	CASSYSVGGGAGDNTEAFF	TGTGCCAGCAGTTACTCTGTGGGGGGGGGAGCGGGGGATAACACTGAAGCTTTCTTT
TRBV6-2/TRBV6-3	once	TRBD1	TRBJ1-6	CASSYRTGGENSPLHF	TGTGCCAGCAGTTACCGGACAGGGGGCGAAAATTCACCCCTCCACTTT
TRBV5-1	.	.	TRBJ2-5	CASSQIFGRGETQYF	TGCGCCAGCAGTCAGATCTTCGGCCGAGGGGAGACCCAGTACTTC
TRBV5-4	.	.	TRBJ1-1	CASSPSVVLGTEAFF	TGTGCCAGCAGCCCGTCGGTGGTTTTGGGCACTGAAGCTTTCTTT
TRBV7-6	.	TRBD2	TRBJ2-1	CASTLGGGRAAEQFF	TGTGCCAGCACCCTGGGCGGCGGGAGGGCGGCGGAGCAGTTCTTC
TRBV29-1	.	.	TRBJ2-2	CSVGWPSNTGELFF	TGCAGCGTTGGCTGGCCTTCGAACACCGGGGAGCTGTTTTTT
TRBV7-6	.	.	TRBJ1-2	CASSTGSFGATYGYTF	TGTGCCAGCAGCACAGGGTCATTTGGGGCCACTTATGGCTACACCTTC
TRBV20-1	.	.	TRBJ2-6	CSAPGTQSGANVLTF	TGCAGTGCACCCGGGACTCAGTCTGGGGCCAACGTCCTGACTTTC
TRBV4-2	.	TRBD2	TRBJ2-3	CASSQDGGGGGAQYF	TGTGCCAGCAGCCAAGACGGGGGGGGCGGAGGGGCGCAGTATTTT
TRBV19	.	.	TRBJ1-4	CASRETASHEKLFF	TGTGCCAGTAGAGAGACAGCGTCCCATGAAAAACTGTTTTTT
TRBV12-3/TRBV12-4	.	TRBD1	TRBJ2-2	CASSPGRGQGVGGELFF	TGTGCCAGCAGTCCAGGCCGAGGACAGGGGGTCGGCGGGGAGCTGTTTTTT
TRBV5-1	.	.	TRBJ1-1	CASSGGSANTEAFF	TGCGCCAGCAGCGGGGGTTCGGCGAACACTGAAGCTTTCTTT
TRBV12-3/TRBV12-4	.	.	TRBJ1-2	CATTRAGTMSNYGYTF	TGTGCCACCACGAGGGCAGGGACTATGAGTAACTATGGCTACACCTTC
TRBV7-2	.	TRBD2	TRBJ2-1	CASSLAGGNYNEQFF	TGTGCCAGCAGCTTAGCGGGAGGGAACTACAATGAGCAGTTCTTC
TRBV5-1	.	.	TRBJ2-1	CASGGQSVSEQFF	TGCGCCAGCGGGGGACAAAGCGTTAGTGAGCAGTTCTTC
TRBV6-1	once	.	TRBJ2-1	CASMGEYEQFF	TGTGCCAGCATGGGGGAGTATGAGCAGTTCTTC
TRBV27	.	.	TRBJ1-5	CASGHDQPQHF	TGTGCCAGCGGGCACGATCAGCCCCAGCATTTT
TRBV20-1	.	.	TRBJ2-5	CSARVVGVTDLETQYF	TGCAGTGCTAGAGTAGTGGGGGTCACGGATCTGGAGACCCAGTACTTC
TRBV29-1	once	.	TRBJ2-7	CSVEDTVNYEQYF	TGCAGCGTTGAAGACACAGTAAACTACGAGCAGTACTTC
TRBV10-3	.	TRBD1	TRBJ2-7	CAISEGQGPYEQYF	TGTGCCATCAGTGAGGGACAGGGACCCTACGAGCAGTACTTC
TRBV6-5	once	TRBD1	TRBJ1-2	CASSPSGGWGYGYTF	TGTGCCAGCAGTCCCTCAGGGGGCTGGGGCTATGGCTACACCTTC
TRBV7-7	.	.	TRBJ2-2	CASSLAAGIGTGELFF	TGTGCTAGCAGCTTAGCAGCAGGGATCGGCACCGGGGAGCTGTTTTTT
TRBV10-2	.	.	TRBJ1-2	CASSLRVSAEGYTF	TGCGCCAGCAGTCTCAGGGTATCGGCTGAGGGCTACACCTTC
TRBV30	once	.	TRBJ2-2	CATTRIRDTGELFF	TGTGCCACCACGAGGATCCGAGACACCGGGGAGCTGTTTTTT
TRBV18	.	.	TRBJ2-5	CASSRERETQYF	TGTGCCAGCTCACGAGAAAGAGAGACCCAGTACTTC
TRBV6-5	.	.	TRBJ2-2	CASRPPGRNTGELFF	TGTGCCAGCAGGCCTCCGGGCAGAAACACCGGGGAGCTGTTTTTT
TRBV6-2/TRBV6-3	.	.	TRBJ2-1	CASSLWEANNEQFF	TGTGCCAGCAGTTTGTGGGAGGCCAACAATGAGCAGTTCTTC
TRBV12-3/TRBV12-4	.	TRBD1	TRBJ1-1	CASSSQTGGQAFF	TGTGCCAGCAGTTCCCAGACAGGGGGGCAAGCTTTCTTT
TRBV2	.	.	TRBJ2-5	CASSEEGVETQYF	TGTGCCAGCAGTGAAGAAGGAGTTGAGACCCAGTACTTC
TRBV12-3/TRBV12-4	.	TRBD2	TRBJ2-3	CASSLTSGRTDTQYF	TGTGCCAGCAGTTTAACTAGCGGCCGCACAGATACGCAGTATTTT
TRBV28	few	.	TRBJ1-1	CASSLGGVNTEAFF	TGTGCCAGCAGTTTAGGGGGCGTGAACACTGAAGCTTTCTTT
TRBV18	few	.	TRBJ2-7	CASSPQGWEQYF	TGTGCCAGCTCACCACAGGGGTGGGAGCAGTACTTC
TRBV6-1	.	.	TRBJ1-1	CASSFGGFTEAFF	TGTGCCAGCAGTTTCGGGGGGTTCACTGAAGCTTTCTTT
TRBV20-1	.	.	TRBJ1-1	CSASARSGIRLNTEAFF	TGCAGTGCTAGCGCCAGGAGCGGGATTAGGTTGAACACTGAAGCTTTCTTT
TRBV20-1	.	TRBD2	TRBJ2-2	CSAPGKGLRDTGELFF	TGCAGTGCCCCGGGAAAGGGACTAAGGGACACCGGGGAGCTGTTTTTT
TRBV5-1	.	.	TRBJ1-6	CASSLAGQGKRNSPLHF	TGCGCCAGCAGCTTGGCGGGGCAGGGGAAGAGAAATTCACCCCTCCACTTT
TRBV18	.	TRBD1	TRBJ2-3	CASSPPGQNTDTQYF	TGTGCCAGCTCACCCCCGGGACAGAACACAGATACGCAGTATTTT
TRBV5-1	.	.	TRBJ1-5	CASSLEGLRNQPQHF	TGCGCCAGCAGCTTGGAAGGGCTTCGGAATCAGCCCCAGCATTTT
TRBV5-1	.	TRBD2	TRBJ2-3	CASSLWDRPGLAHGTDTQYF	TGCGCCAGCAGCTTGTGGGACCGTCCGGGACTAGCTCATGGGACAGATACGCAGTATTTT
TRBV5-4	.	TRBD1	TRBJ2-5	CASSLEGTGTVTQYF	TGTGCCAGCAGCTTGGAGGGGACAGGGACGGTGACCCAGTACTTC
TRBV5-1	.	.	TRBJ2-6	CASSLTGDPSGANVLTF	TGCGCCAGCAGCTTGACGGGGGACCCCTCTGGGGCCAACGTCCTGACTTTC
TRBV5-8	.	TRBD1	TRBJ1-1	CASSRPGTGFGAFF	TGTGCCAGCAGCCGTCCCGGGACAGGGTTCGGAGCTTTCTTT
TRBV7-6	.	.	TRBJ2-3	CASSLKPDTQYF	TGTGCCAGCAGCTTAAAGCCAGATACGCAGTATTTT
TRBV5-1	.	.	TRBJ1-1	CASSFATNTEAFF	TGCGCCAGCAGCTTTGCTACGAACACTGAAGCTTTCTTT
TRBV5-1	.	.	TRBJ2-7	CASSVGTGSYEQYF	TGCGCCAGCAGCGTTGGGACGGGGAGCTACGAGCAGTACTTC
TRBV5-1	.	TRBD2	TRBJ2-7	CASRPGLARERYEQYF	TGCGCCAGCAGGCCTGGACTAGCCCGGGAACGCTACGAGCAGTACTTC
TRBV9	.	TRBD2	TRBJ2-1	CASSANPEAAGGDEQFF	TGTGCCAGCAGCGCAAACCCTGAGGCAGCGGGGGGGGATGAGCAGTTCTTC
TRBV6-4	.	.	TRBJ1-1	CASSDSPSTEAFF	TGTGCCAGCAGTGACTCTCCAAGCACTGAAGCTTTCTTT
TRBV3-1	.	.	TRBJ1-5	CASSLLGTNQPQHF	TGTGCCAGCAGCCTTCTAGGGACCAATCAGCCCCAGCATTTT
TRBV7-8	.	.	TRBJ1-3	CASSLVGSTGNTIYF	TGTGCCAGCAGCTTAGTTGGATCGACTGGAAACACCATATATTTT